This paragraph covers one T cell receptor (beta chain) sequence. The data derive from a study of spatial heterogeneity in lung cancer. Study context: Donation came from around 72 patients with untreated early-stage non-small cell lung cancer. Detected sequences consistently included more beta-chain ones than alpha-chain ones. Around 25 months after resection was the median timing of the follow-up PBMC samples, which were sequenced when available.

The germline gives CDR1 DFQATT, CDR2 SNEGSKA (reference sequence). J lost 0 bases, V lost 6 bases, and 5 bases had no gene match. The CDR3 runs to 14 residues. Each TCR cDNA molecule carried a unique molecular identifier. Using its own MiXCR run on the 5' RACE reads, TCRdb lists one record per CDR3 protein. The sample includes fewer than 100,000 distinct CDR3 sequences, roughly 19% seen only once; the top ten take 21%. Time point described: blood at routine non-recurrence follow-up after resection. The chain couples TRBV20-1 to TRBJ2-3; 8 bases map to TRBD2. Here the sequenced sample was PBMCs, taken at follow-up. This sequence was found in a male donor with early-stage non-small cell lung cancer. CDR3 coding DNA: TGCAGTGCAGGGACTAGAGCTAGCACAGATACGCAGTATTTT. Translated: CSAGTRASTDTQYF.